Given below is one TCR beta chain in context. Its antigen remains unidentified. V lost 4 bases and J 0 bases, leaving 17 bases between the germline ends. Germline CDR1 reads SGHNT; CDR2 reads YYREEE (reference sequence). The CDR3 contains 16 residues. TCRdb keeps only in-frame clones here, not all; method: immunoSEQ multiplex PCR. The table has some 120,000 clones, roughly 88% seen once; the top ten hold over 8.5%. The sample comes from a study of T cell responses to AZD1222 COVID-19 vaccine. Points from the study as a whole: Increased Spike-specific TCR breadth and depth were observed after two AZD1222 doses. None of the repertoires were sampled until the peak T cell response had passed.

The source material was peripheral blood, sampled on day 0 of AZD1222 vaccination. This sequence joins TRBV5-4 and TRBJ2-7; tentatively, D is TRBD1 or TRBD2 (6 bases each). The receptor was isolated from an adult in good health. The CDR3 sequence is CASSPSRGARSYEQYF. CDR3 in DNA: TGTGCCAGCAGCCCATCGAGGGGGGCCCGCTCCTACGAGCAGTACTTC.